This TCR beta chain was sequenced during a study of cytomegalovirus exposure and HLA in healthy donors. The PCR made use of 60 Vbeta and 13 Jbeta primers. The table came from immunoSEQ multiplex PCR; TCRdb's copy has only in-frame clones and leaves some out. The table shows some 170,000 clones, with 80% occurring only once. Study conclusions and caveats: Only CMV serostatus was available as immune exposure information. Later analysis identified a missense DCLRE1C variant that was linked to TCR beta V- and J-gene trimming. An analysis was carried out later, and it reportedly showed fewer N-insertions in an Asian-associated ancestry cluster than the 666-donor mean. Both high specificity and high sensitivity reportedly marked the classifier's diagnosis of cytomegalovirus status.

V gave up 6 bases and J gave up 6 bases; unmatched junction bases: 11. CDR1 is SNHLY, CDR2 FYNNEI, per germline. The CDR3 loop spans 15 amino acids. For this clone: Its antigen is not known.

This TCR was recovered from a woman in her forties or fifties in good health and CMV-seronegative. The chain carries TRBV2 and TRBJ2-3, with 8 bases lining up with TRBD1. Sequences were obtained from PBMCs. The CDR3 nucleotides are TGTGCCAGCAGCTATACCGTGGACAGGGCGGATACGCAGTATTTT. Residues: CASSYTVDRADTQYF. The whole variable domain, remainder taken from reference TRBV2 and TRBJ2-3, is EPEVTQTPSHQVTQMGQEVILRCVPISNHLYFYWYRQILGQKVEFLVSFYNNEISEKSEIFDDQFSVERPDGSNFTLKIRSTKLEDSAMYFCASSYTVDRADTQYFGPGTRLTVL.